Described below is a single TCR beta chain sequence and its context. Its antigen is still unknown. These data originate in a study of beta chain features in type 1 diabetes. Notes on the study in general: Significant though moderate, a shortening of TCRB CDR3s appeared in all four CD4+ subsets of Type 1 diabetes patients. Researchers reported that naive, central memory and Treg TCRB repertoires appeared more similar in patients than in healthy donors.

Donors contributed one heparinised blood draw apiece, averaging about 110 mL. Reverse transcription of all isolated RNA meant that expressed TCRB transcripts were sequenced. Naive, central memory and regulatory T cell samples averaged approximately 3.8 million reads. Repertoires were generated with immunoSEQ multiplex PCR, while TCRdb's copy carries only in-frame clones and drops some. Of about 160,000 clones in the sample, less than 9.5% were seen once. The V and J ends lost 0 bases and 4 bases respectively, with 13 bases between them. This CDR3 is 15 amino acids long. CDR1 is SGHRS, CDR2 YFSETQ, per germline.

The chain is built from TRBV5-1 and TRBJ1-1; D might be TRBD1 (5 bases). Sequencing was done on a sample of central memory CD4+ T cells from blood. This clonotype was sampled from a woman aged 40 to 50 with type 1 diabetes. DNA for the CDR3: TGCGCCAGCAGCTTGGACCAGGGATCGGTCACTGAAGCTTTCTTT. Translated, it gives CASSLDQGSVTEAFF.